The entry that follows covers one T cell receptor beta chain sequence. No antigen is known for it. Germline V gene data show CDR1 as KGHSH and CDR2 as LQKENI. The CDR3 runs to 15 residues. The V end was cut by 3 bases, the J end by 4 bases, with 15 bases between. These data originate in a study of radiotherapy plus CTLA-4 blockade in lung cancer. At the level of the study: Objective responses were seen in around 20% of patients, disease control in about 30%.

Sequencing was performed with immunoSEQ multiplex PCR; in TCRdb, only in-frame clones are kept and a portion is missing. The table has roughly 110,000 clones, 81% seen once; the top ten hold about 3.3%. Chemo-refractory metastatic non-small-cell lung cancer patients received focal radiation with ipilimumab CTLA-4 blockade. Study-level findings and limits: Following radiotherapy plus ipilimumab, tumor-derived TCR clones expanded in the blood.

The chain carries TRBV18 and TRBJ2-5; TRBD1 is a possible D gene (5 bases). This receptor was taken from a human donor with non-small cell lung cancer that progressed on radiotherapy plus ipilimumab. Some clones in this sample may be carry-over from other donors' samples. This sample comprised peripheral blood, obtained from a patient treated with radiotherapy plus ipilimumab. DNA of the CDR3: TGTGCCAGCTCACCCCAATCCCGGCAGGGAGAGACCCAGTACTTC. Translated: CASSPQSRQGETQYF.